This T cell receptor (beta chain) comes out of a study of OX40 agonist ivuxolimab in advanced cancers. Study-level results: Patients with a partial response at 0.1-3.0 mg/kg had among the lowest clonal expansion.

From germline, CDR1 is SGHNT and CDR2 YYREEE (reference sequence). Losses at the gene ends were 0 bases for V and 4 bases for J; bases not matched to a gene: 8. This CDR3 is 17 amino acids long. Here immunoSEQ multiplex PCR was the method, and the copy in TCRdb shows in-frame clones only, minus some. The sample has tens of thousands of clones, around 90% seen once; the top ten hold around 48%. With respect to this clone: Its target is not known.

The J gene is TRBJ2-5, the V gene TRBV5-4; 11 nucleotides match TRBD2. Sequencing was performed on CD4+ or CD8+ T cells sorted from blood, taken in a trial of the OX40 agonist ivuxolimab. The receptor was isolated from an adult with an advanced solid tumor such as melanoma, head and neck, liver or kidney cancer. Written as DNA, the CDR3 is TGTGCCAGCAGCTTGGAACCGGGACTAGCGGCGGGAGAGACCCAGTACTTC. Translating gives CASSLEPGLAAGETQYF.